This TCR beta chain was identified in a study of blood T cell repertoires in COVID-19. In the original workflow: Amplification of reference gene primers provided the estimated nucleated cell counts. Assay used: immunoSEQ multiplex PCR; TCRdb lists only in-frame clones, some missing. The D gene and trimming were derived from the DNA, and the V and J assignments and clone size from that table. The table shows 90,000 or so clones, with roughly 87% occurring only once. The V end was cut by 0 bases, the J end by 4 bases, with 15 bases between. This CDR3 has 16 amino acids. Germline CDR1 SGHRS, CDR2 YFSETQ.

The sequence was collected from a man in his 60s with acute or convalescent COVID-19. The rearrangement uses TRBV5-1 and TRBJ2-3; D might be TRBD2 (6 bases). The sequenced sample was peripheral blood. Here the CDR3 reads CASSLGYRGFADTQYF. The CDR3 bases are TGCGCCAGCAGCTTGGGGTACCGGGGGTTCGCAGATACGCAGTATTTT.